These 5 T cell receptor beta chains came from one sample sequenced in a study of blood T cell repertoires in COVID-19. Method: immunoSEQ multiplex PCR; TCRdb's copy keeps in-frame clones and lacks some. The sample holds about 180,000 clones, 80% to 85% seen once. The sequencing input was peripheral blood. Receptors were obtained from a woman in her 40s with COVID-19, enrolled during active disease.

The V call is TRBV28, the J call TRBJ2-5, with D tentatively TRBD1 (5 bases). Germline V gene lookup returns CDR1 MDHEN and CDR2 SYDVKM. V lost 5 bases and J lost 3, with 16 bases in between. This CDR3 region has 15 residues. The CDR3 sequence is CASSPGQGSEETQYF. For the CDR3, the DNA is TGTGCCAGCAGTCCCGGCCAGGGTTCAGAAGAGACCCAGTACTTC.

The sample holds one count of this clone. The CDR3 is CASSYSGQGGDEAFF. The CDR3, as DNA: TGTGCCAGCAGTTACTCAGGACAGGGGGGTGATGAAGCTTTCTTT. The chain uses TRBV6-5 and TRBJ1-1; TRBD1 agrees at 10 bases. Germline V lookup: CDR1 MNHEY, CDR2 SVGAGI. This CDR3 is built from 15 residues. J was trimmed by 7 bases and V by 0 bases; bases with no gene match: 5.

The chain uses TRBV4-1 and TRBJ2-1; weak D call: TRBD1 (6 bases). This CDR3 comprises 14 residues. The V and J ends lost 4 bases and 6 bases respectively, with 13 bases between them. Germline loops: CDR1 MGHRA, CDR2 YSYEKL. The CDR3 is CASSLGIGGNEQFF. CDR3 DNA: TGCGCCAGCAGCCTAGGGATAGGGGGCAATGAGCAGTTCTTC.

This clone came up a few times. This rearrangement joins TRBV5-1 to TRBJ2-7; D possibly corresponds to TRBD1 (5 bases). Germline CDR1 reads SGHRS; CDR2 reads YFSETQ. The V gene lost 4 bases and the J gene lost 0 bases, with 11 bases spanning the gap. The CDR3 runs 14 residues. The CDR3 nucleotides read TGCGCCAGCAGCCCAGGGCCGAGCTCCTACGAGCAGTACTTC. It codes for CASSPGPSSYEQYF.

This clone was seen more than once but under ten times. The J gene is TRBJ2-7, the V gene TRBV19, with unresolved D. V was trimmed by 4 bases and J by 2 bases, leaving 9 bases between them. The CDR3 has 13 amino acids. CDR1 and CDR2 (germline): LNHDA, SQIVND (reference sequence). CDR3 DNA sequence: TGTGCCAGTAGTACAGGTTACACCTACGAGCAGTACTTC. It is translated as CASSTGYTYEQYF.